This entry describes one T cell receptor (beta chain). This sample was included in a study of blood T cell repertoires in COVID-19. Sequencing was performed with immunoSEQ multiplex PCR; in TCRdb, only in-frame clones are kept and a portion is missing. The data contain approximately 24,000 clones, roughly 91% of them singletons. V gave up 0 bases and J gave up 12 bases; unmatched junction bases: 4. This CDR3 has 14 residues. CDR1 is SGHVS, CDR2 FNYEAQ, per germline. This chain joins TRBV7-6 and TRBJ1-6, with 8 bases matching TRBD1. Sequenced material: peripheral blood. This receptor was taken from a man aged 65 to 85 with COVID-19, enrolled during active disease. In DNA form, the CDR3 reads TGTGCCAGCAGCTTAGCCGGACAGGGAGGACCCCTCCACTTT. Its protein product is CASSLAGQGGPLHF. The full variable domain, rest sourced from reference TRBV7-6 and TRBJ1-6, is GAGVSQSPRYKVTKRGQDVALRCDPISGHVSLYWYRQALGQGPEFLTYFNYEAQQDKSGLPNDRFSAERPEGSISTLTIQRTEQRDSAMYRCASSLAGQGGPLHFGNGTRLTVT.